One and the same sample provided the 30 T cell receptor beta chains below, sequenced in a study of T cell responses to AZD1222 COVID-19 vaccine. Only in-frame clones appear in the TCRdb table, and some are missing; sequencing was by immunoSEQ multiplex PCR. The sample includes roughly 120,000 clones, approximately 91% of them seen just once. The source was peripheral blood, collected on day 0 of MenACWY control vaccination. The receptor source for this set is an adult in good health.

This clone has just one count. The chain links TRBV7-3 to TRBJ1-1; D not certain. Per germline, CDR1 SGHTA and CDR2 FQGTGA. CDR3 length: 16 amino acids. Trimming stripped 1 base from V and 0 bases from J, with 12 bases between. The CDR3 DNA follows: TGTGCCAGCAGCTTAAGTAGTGCGGGTCTGAACACTGAAGCTTTCTTT. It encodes CASSLSSAGLNTEAFF.

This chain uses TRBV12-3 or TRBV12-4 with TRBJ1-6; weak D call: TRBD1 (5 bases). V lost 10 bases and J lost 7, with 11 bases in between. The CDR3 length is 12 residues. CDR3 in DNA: TGTGCCACCGGGACTTTCAATTCACCCCTCCACTTT. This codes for CATGTFNSPLHF.

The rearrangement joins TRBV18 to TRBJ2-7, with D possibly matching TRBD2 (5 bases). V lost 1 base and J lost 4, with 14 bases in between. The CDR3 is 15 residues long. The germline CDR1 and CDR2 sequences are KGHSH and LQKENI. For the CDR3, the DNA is TGTGCCAGCTCACCACGTTCGGGCAGAGGGTACGAGCAGTACTTC. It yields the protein CASSPRSGRGYEQYF.

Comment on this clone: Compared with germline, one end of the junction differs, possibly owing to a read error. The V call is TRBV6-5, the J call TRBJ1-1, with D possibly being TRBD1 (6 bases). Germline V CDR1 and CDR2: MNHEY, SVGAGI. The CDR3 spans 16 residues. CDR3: CASSFYTSGVKTEAFF. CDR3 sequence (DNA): TGTGCCAGCAGTTTCTACACTTCAGGGGTGAAAACTGAAGCTTTCTTT.

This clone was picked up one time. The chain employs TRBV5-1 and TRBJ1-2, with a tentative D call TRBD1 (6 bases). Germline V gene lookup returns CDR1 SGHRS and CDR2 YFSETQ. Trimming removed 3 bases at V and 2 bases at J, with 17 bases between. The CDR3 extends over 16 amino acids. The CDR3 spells CASSSAWPGQNYGYTF. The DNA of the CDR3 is TGCGCCAGCAGCTCAGCTTGGCCGGGACAAAACTATGGCTACACCTTC. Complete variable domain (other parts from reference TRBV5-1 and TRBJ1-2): KAGVTQTPRYLIKTRGQQVTLSCSPISGHRSVSWYQQTPGQGLQFLFEYFSETQRNKGNFPGRFSGRQFSNSRSEMNVSTLELGDSALYLCASSSAWPGQNYGYTFGSGTRLTVV.

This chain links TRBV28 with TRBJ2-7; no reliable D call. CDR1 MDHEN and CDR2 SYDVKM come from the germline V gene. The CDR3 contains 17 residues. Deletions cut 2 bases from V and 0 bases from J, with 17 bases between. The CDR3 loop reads CASSLEARGSLSYEQYF. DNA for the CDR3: TGTGCCAGCAGTTTAGAGGCCAGAGGCAGCCTCTCCTACGAGCAGTACTTC.

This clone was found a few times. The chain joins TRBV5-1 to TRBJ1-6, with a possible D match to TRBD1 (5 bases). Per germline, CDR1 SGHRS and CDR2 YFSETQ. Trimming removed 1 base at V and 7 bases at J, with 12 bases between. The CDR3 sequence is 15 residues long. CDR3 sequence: CASSLSGRENSPLHF. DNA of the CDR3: TGCGCCAGCAGCTTGTCGGGCAGGGAGAATTCACCCCTCCACTTT.

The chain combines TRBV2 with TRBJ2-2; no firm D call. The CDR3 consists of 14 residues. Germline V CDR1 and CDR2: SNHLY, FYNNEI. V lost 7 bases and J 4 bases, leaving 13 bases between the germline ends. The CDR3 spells CASTAVVGTGELFF. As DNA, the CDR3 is TGTGCCAGCACCGCGGTCGTGGGCACCGGGGAGCTGTTTTTT.

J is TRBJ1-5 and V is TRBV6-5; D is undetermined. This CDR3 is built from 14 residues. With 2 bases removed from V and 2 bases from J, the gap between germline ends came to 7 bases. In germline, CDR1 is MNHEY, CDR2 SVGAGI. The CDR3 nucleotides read TGTGCCAGCAGTTACCGGGGTGGCAATCAGCCCCAGCATTTT. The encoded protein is CASSYRGGNQPQHF.

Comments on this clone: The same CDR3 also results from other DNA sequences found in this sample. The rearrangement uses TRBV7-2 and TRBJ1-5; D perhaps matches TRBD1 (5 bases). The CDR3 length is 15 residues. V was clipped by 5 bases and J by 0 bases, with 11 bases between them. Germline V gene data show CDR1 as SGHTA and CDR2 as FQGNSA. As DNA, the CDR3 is TGTGCCAGCAGCCCCCAGGGTTATAGCAATCAGCCCCAGCATTTT. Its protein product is CASSPQGYSNQPQHF.

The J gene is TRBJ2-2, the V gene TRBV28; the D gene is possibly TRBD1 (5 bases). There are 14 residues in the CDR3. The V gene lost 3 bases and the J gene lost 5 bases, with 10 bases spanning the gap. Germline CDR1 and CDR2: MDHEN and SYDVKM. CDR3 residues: CASSLQGDTGELFF. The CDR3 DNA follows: TGTGCCAGCAGTTTGCAAGGGGATACCGGGGAGCTGTTTTTT.

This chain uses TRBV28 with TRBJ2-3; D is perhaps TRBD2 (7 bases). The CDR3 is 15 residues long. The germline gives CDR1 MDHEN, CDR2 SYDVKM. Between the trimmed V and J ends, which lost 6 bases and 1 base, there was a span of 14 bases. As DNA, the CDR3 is TGTGCCAGCAGCACTGGGGGGGCCGGCACAGATACGCAGTATTTT. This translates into CASSTGGAGTDTQYF.

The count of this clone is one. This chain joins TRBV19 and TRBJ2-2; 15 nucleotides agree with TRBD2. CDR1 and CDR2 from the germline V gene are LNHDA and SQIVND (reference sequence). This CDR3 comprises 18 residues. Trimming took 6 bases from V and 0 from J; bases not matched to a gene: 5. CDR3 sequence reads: CASRKGLAGGTNTGELFF. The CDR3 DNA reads TGTGCCAGTAGAAAGGGACTAGCGGGAGGAACGAACACCGGGGAGCTGTTTTTT.

CDR3 loop: CASSVAGSNEKLFF. Written as DNA, the CDR3 is TGTGCCAGCAGTGTTGCAGGATCCAATGAAAAACTGTTTTTT. The chain couples TRBV2 to TRBJ1-4, with unresolved D. Germline-derived CDR1 and CDR2 are SNHLY and FYNNEI. Trimming cost V 4 bases and J 5 bases, with 11 bases left between them. The CDR3 sequence is 14 residues long.

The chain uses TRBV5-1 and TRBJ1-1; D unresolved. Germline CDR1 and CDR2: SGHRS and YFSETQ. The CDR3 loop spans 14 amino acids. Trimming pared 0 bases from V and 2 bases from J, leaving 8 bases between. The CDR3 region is CASSLDPQNTEAFF. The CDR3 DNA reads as TGCGCCAGCAGCTTGGACCCACAAAACACTGAAGCTTTCTTT.

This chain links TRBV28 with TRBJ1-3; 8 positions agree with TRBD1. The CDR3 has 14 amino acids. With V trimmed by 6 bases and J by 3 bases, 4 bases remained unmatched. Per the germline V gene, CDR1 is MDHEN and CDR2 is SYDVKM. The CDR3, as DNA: TGTGCCAGCAGACCACAGGGGGATGGAAACACCATATATTTT. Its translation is CASRPQGDGNTIYF. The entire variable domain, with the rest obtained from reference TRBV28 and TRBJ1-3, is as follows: DVKVTQSSRYLVKRTGEKVFLECVQDMDHENMFWYRQDPGLGLRLIYFSYDVKMKEKGDIPEGYSVSREKKERFSLILESASTNQTSMYLCASRPQGDGNTIYFGEGSWLTVV.

CDR3 residues: CASSPYRSGGEKLFF. The CDR3 coding sequence is TGCGCCAGCAGCCCTTACAGGTCCGGGGGTGAAAAACTGTTTTTT. The chain has TRBV5-1 and TRBJ1-4; perhaps TRBD1 as D (5 bases). The germline CDR1 and CDR2 sequences are SGHRS and YFSETQ. The CDR3 consists of 15 residues. Trimming removed 4 bases at V and 7 bases at J, with 17 bases between.

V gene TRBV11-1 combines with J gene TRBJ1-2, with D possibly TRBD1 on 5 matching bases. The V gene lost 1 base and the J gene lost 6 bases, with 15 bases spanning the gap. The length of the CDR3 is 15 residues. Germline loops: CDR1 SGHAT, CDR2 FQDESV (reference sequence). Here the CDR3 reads CASSLVAGGADGYTF. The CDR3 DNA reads TGTGCCAGCAGCTTAGTGGCTGGAGGGGCGGATGGCTACACCTTC.

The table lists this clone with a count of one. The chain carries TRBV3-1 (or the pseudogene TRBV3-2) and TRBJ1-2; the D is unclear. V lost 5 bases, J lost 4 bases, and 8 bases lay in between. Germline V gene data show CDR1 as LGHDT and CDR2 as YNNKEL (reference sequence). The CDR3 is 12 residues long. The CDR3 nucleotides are TGTGCCAGCAGCTCCCGGACCTATGGCTACACCTTC. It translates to CASSSRTYGYTF.

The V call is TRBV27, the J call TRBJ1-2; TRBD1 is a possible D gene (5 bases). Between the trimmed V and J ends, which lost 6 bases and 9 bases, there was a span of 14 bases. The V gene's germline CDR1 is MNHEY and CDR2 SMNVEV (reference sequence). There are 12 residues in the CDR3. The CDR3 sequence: CASSLNRNSYTF. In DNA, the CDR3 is TGTGCCAGCAGCTTAAACAGGAACAGCTACACCTTC.

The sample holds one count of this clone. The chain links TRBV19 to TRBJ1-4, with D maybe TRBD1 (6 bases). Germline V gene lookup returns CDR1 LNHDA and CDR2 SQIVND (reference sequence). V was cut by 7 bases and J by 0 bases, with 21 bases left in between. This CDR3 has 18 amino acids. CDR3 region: CASNLQGARFATNEKLFF. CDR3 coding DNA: TGTGCCAGTAATTTACAGGGAGCCAGATTTGCAACTAATGAAAAACTGTTTTTT.

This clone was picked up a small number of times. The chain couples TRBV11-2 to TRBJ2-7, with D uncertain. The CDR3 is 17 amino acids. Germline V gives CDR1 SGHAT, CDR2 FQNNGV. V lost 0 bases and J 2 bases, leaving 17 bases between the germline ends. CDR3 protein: CASSLEGALNLAYEQYF. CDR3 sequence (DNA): TGTGCCAGCAGCTTAGAAGGAGCCCTAAACCTCGCCTACGAGCAGTACTTC.

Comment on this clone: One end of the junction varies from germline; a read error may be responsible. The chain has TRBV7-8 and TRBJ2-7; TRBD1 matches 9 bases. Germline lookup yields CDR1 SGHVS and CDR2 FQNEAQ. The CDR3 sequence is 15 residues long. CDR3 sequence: CASSPFGTGRGGQGF. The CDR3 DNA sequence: TGTGCCAGCAGCCCCTTCGGGACAGGGAGGGGCGGGCAGGGCTTC.

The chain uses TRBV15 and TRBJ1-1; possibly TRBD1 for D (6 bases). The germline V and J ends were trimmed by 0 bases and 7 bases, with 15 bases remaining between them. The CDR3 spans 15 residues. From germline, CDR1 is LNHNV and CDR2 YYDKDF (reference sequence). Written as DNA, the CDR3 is TGTGCCACCAGCAGAGAGGTGGGTCAGGGGTATGAAGCTTTCTTT. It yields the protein CATSREVGQGYEAFF.

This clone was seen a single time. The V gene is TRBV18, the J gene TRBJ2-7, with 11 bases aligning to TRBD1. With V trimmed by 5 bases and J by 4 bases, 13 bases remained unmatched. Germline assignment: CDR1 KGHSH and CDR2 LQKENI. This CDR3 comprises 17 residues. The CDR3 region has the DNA TGTGCCAGCTCAGCATTCTCCGGGACAGGGGGTTTTTACGAGCAGTACTTC. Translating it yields CASSAFSGTGGFYEQYF.

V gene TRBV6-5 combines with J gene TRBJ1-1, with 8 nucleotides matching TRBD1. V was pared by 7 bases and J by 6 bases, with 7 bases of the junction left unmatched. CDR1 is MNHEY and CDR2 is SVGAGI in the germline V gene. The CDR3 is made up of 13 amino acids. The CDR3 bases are TGTGCCAGCACCCTAGACAGGGGAGCTGAAGCTTTCTTT. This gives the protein CASTLDRGAEAFF.

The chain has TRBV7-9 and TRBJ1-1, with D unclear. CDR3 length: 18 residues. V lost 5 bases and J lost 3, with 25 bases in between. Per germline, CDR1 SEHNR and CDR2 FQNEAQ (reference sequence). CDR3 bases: TGTGCCAGCAGCCCAAGGCCCCGGTACCTAGTTGTGGACACTGAAGCTTTCTTT. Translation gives CASSPRPRYLVVDTEAFF.

As DNA, the CDR3 is TGTGCCAGCAGCCCACTAGGGGACAGATACGAGCAGTACTTC. This sequence encodes CASSPLGDRYEQYF. The chain is built from TRBV6-2 or TRBV6-3 and TRBJ2-7; 7 positions agree with TRBD1. Trimming at V came to 6 bases and at J to 4 bases, leaving 9 bases not matched to a gene. The germline V gene has CDR1 MNHEY and CDR2 SVGEGT. The CDR3 totals 14 residues.

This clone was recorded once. CDR3 sequence reads: CASSNDKTGLNQPQHF. CDR3 coding DNA: TGTGCCAGCAGTAACGATAAGACAGGTTTGAATCAGCCCCAGCATTTT. The gene calls are TRBV28 and TRBJ1-5; TRBD1 might be the D (6 bases). This CDR3 comprises 16 residues. V lost 5 bases and J lost 4, with 18 bases in between. CDR1 is MDHEN, CDR2 SYDVKM, per germline.

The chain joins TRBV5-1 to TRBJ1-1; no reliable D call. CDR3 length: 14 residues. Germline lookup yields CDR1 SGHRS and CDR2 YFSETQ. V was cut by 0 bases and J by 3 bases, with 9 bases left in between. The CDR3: CASSLGRGYTEAFF. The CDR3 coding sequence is TGCGCCAGCAGCTTGGGGCGGGGTTACACTGAAGCTTTCTTT. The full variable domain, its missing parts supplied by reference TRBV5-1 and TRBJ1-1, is KAGVTQTPRYLIKTRGQQVTLSCSPISGHRSVSWYQQTPGQGLQFLFEYFSETQRNKGNFPGRFSGRQFSNSRSEMNVSTLELGDSALYLCASSLGRGYTEAFFGQGTRLTVV.